These 10 T cell receptor beta chains were sequenced from one sample in a study of cytomegalovirus exposure and HLA in healthy donors. The PCR contained 60 Vbeta and 13 Jbeta primers. Sequenced by immunoSEQ multiplex PCR; TCRdb stores in-frame clones only, minus some. The data hold around 150,000 clones, with 75% to 80% observed a single time. Material: PBMCs. The receptors stem from a woman in her 50s in good health and CMV-seropositive.

This clone was picked up a small number of times. This chain joins TRBV18 and TRBJ1-4, with D unresolved. V was shortened by 2 bases and J by 0 bases, with 13 bases between the two germline ends. CDR1 and CDR2 (germline): KGHSH, LQKENI. The CDR3 loop spans 17 amino acids. CDR3 sequence (DNA): TGTGCCAGCTCACCAATCAGTCCCCTTGCAACTAATGAAAAACTGTTTTTT. It specifies CASSPISPLATNEKLFF.

This chain links TRBV27 with TRBJ1-2; 8 bases line up with TRBD1. The CDR3 is 15 residues long. V was pared by 4 bases and J by 6 bases, with 10 bases of the junction left unmatched. CDR1 MNHEY and CDR2 SMNVEV come from the germline V gene (reference sequence). The CDR3 region has the DNA TGTGCCAGCAGTTGGACAGGGATCAGGACTGATGGCTACACCTTC. Amino acids: CASSWTGIRTDGYTF.

CDR3 sequence: CSAATGITDTQYF. The CDR3 DNA follows: TGCAGCGCAGCAACAGGGATCACAGATACGCAGTATTTT. V and J are TRBV29-1 and TRBJ2-3; TRBD1 might be the D (6 bases). V was clipped by 7 bases and J by 2 bases, with 13 bases between them. The CDR3 totals 13 residues. The germline gives CDR1 SQVTM, CDR2 ANQGSEA.

This chain joins TRBV4-3 and TRBJ2-1; TRBD2 matches at 9 bases. Germline V gene data show CDR1 as LGHNA and CDR2 as YSLEER. V lost 1 base and J lost 2; bases outside the gene matches: 6. This CDR3 is built from 17 residues. The CDR3 loop is CASSQGAAGGTYNEQFF. The CDR3 DNA sequence: TGCGCCAGCAGCCAAGGGGCGGCGGGGGGGACCTACAATGAGCAGTTCTTC.

A word on this clone: This same CDR3 is encoded by further DNA sequences in the sample. The chain uses TRBV2 and TRBJ1-1; possible D gene TRBD1, 5 bases. The CDR3 consists of 13 residues. V was cut by 3 bases and J by 1 base, with 6 bases left in between. The V gene's germline CDR1 is SNHLY and CDR2 FYNNEI. CDR3 in DNA: TGTGCCAGCAGTGACCAGGGGAACACTGAAGCTTTCTTT. It encodes CASSDQGNTEAFF.

As for this clone: The junction does not match germline at one end; this may be a read error. This chain links TRBV25-1 with TRBJ2-1; D gene unclear. Germline CDR1 MGHDK, CDR2 SYGVNS. This CDR3 has 14 residues. DNA of the CDR3: TGTGCCAGCAGCGAATATAGTGGCCGGGATGAGCAGTTCTTC. Its protein is CASSEYSGRDEQFF.

The genes are TRBV4-1 and TRBJ2-1, with D perhaps matching TRBD2 (6 bases). Germline CDR1 and CDR2: MGHRA and YSYEKL. V was pared by 1 base and J by 10 bases, with 14 bases between. This CDR3 comprises 14 residues. The CDR3 protein is CASSQVTGEIEQFF. The DNA for the CDR3 is TGCGCCAGCAGCCAAGTTACGGGAGAGATAGAGCAGTTCTTC.

The rearrangement uses TRBV4-2 and TRBJ2-4, with 9 bases fitting TRBD2. This CDR3 comprises 17 residues. V lost 2 bases, J lost 6 bases, and 11 bases stayed unmatched. Germline CDR1 and CDR2: LGHNA and YNFKEQ. The CDR3 DNA reads TGTGCCAGCAGCCAAAACTCGGCGGGAGGGCCGTCAAACATTCAGTACTTC. Translated: CASSQNSAGGPSNIQYF.

The CDR3 here is CAIRGPGEETQYF. CDR3 coding DNA: TGTGCCATCAGAGGCCCGGGAGAAGAGACCCAGTACTTC. V gene TRBV10-3 combines with J gene TRBJ2-5; TRBD2 might be the D (6 bases). In germline, CDR1 is ENHRY, CDR2 SYGVKD. The CDR3 runs 13 residues. The germline V and J ends were trimmed by 6 bases and 3 bases, with 11 bases remaining between them.

The chain joins TRBV19 to TRBJ1-5; 9 bases match TRBD1. Germline V gives CDR1 LNHDA, CDR2 SQIVND (reference sequence). This CDR3 comprises 15 residues. J was trimmed by 3 bases and V by 4 bases; bases with no gene match: 4. The CDR3 nucleotides read TGTGCCAGTAGTAAGACAGGGGGAAACAATCAGCCCCAGCATTTT. Residues: CASSKTGGNNQPQHF.